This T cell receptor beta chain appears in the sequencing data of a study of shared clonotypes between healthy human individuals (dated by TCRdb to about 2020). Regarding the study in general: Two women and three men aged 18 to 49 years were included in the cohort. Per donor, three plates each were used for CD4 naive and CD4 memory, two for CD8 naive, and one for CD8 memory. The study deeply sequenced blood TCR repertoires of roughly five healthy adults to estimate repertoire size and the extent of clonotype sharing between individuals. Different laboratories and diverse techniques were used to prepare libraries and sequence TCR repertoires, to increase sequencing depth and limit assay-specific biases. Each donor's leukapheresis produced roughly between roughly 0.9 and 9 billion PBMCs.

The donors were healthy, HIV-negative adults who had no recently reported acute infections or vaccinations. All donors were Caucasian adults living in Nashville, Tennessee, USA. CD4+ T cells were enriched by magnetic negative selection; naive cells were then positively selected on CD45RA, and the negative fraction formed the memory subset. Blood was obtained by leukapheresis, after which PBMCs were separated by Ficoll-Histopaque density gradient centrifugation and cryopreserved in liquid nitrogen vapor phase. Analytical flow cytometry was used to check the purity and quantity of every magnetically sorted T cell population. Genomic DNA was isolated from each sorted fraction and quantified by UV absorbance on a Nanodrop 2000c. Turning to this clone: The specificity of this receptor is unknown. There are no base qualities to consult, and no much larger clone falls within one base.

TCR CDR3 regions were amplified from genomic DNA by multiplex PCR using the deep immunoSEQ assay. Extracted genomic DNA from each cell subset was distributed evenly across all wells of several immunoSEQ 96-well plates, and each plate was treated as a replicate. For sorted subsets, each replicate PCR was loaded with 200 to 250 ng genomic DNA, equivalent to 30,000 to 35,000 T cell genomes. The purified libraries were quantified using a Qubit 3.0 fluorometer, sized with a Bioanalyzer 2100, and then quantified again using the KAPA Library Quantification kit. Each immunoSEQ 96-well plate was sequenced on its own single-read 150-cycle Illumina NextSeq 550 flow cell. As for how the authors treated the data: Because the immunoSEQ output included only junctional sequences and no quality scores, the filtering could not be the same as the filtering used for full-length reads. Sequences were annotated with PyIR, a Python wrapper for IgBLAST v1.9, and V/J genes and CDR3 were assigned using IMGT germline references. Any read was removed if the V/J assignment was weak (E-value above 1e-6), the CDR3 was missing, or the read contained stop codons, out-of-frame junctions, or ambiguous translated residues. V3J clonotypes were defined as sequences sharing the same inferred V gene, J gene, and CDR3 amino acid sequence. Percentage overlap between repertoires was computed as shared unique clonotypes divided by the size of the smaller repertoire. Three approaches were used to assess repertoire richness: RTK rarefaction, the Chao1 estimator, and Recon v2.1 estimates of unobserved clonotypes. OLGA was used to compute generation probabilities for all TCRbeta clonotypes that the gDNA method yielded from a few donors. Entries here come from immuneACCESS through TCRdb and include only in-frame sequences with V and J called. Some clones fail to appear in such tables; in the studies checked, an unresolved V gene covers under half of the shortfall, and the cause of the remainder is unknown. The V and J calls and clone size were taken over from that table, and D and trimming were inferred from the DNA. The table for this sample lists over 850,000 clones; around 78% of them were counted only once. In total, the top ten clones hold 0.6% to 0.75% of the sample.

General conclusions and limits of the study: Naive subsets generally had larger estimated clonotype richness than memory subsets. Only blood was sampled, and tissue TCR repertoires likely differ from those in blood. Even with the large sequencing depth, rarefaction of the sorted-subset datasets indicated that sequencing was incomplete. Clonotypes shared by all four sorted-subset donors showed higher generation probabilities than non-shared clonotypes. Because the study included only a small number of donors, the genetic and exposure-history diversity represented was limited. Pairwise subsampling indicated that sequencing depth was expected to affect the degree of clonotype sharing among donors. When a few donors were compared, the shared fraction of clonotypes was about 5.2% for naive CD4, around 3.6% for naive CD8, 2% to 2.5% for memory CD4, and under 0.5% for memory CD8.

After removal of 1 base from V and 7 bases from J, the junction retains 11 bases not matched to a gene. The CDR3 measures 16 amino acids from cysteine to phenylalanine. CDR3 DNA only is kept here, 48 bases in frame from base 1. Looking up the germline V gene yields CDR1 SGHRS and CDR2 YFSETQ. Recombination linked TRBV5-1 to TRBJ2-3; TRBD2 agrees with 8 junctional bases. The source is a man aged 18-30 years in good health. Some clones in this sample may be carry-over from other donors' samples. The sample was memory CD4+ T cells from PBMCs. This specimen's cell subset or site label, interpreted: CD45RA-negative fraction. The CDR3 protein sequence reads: CASSLSRGGRLNTQYF. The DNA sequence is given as TGCGCCAGCAGCTTGTCCCGTGGCGGGAGGCTCAATACGCAGTATTTT. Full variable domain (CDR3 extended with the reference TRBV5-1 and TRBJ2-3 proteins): KAGVTQTPRYLIKTRGQQVTLSCSPISGHRSVSWYQQTPGQGLQFLFEYFSETQRNKGNFPGRFSGRQFSNSRSEMNVSTLELGDSALYLCASSLSRGGRLNTQYFGPGTRLTVL.